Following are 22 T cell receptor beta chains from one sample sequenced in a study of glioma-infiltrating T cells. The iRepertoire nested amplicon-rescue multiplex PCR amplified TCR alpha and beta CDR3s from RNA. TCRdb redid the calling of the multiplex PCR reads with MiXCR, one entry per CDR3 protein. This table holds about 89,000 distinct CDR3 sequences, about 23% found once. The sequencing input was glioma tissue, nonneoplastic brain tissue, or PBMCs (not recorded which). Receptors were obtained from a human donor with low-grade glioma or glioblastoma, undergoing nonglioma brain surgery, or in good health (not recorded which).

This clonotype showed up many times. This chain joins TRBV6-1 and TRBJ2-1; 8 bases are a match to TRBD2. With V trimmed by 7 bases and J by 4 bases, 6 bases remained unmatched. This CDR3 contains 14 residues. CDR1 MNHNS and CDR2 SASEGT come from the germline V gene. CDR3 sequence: CASTRGEVYNEQFF. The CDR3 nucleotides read TGTGCCAGCACGCGGGGGGAAGTATACAATGAGCAGTTCTTC.

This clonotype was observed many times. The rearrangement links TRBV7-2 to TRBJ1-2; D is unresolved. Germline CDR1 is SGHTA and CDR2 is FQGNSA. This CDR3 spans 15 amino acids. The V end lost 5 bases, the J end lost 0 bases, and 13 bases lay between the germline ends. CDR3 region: CASSPRQISNYGYTF. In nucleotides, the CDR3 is TGTGCCAGCAGCCCCCGGCAGATATCTAACTATGGCTACACCTTC.

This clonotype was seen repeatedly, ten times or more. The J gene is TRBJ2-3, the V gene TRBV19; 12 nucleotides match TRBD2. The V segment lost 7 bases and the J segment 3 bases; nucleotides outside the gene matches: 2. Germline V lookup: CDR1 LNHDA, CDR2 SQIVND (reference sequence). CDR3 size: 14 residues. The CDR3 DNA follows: TGTGCCAGTACAACTAGCGGGAGGACAGATACGCAGTATTTT. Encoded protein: CASTTSGRTDTQYF.

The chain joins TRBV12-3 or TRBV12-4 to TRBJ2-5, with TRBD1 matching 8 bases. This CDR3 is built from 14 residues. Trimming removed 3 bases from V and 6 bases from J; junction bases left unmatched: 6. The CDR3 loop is CASSFAGGVKTQYF. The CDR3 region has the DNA TGTGCCAGCAGTTTCGCAGGGGGCGTCAAGACCCAGTACTTC.

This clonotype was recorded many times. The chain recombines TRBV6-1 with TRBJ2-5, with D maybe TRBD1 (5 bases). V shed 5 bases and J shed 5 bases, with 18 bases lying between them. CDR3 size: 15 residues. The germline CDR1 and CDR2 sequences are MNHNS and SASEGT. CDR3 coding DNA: TGTGCCAGCAGTTACAGGCCAGGCGATGGGGAGACCCAGTACTTC. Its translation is CASSYRPGDGETQYF.

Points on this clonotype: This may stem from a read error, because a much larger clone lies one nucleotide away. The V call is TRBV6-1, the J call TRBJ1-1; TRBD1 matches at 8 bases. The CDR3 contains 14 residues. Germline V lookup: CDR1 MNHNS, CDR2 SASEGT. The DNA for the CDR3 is TGTGCCAGCAGTAGGACAGGGCGGAACACTGAAGCTTCCTTT. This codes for CASSRTGRNTEASF.

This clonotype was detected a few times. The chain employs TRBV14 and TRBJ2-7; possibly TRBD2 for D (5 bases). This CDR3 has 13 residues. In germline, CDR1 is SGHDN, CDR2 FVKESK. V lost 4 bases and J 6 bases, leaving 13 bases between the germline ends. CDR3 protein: CASSLGRTGEQYF. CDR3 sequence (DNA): TGTGCCAGCAGCCTCGGCAGGACTGGCGAGCAGTACTTC.

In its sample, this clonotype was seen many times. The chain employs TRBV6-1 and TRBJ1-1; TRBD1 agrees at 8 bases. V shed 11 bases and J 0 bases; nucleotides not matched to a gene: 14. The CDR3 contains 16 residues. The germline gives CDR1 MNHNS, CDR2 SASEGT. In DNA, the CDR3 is TGTGCCGCACACCAAGACAGGGGCTCTATGAACACTGAAGCTTTCTTT. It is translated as CAAHQDRGSMNTEAFF.

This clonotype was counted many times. The CDR3 is CSVTGVGEKLFF. The CDR3 DNA reads TGCAGCGTGACGGGAGTGGGGGAAAAACTGTTTTTT. The chain couples TRBV29-1 to TRBJ1-4; no clear D gene. CDR3 size: 12 residues. Trimming took off 6 bases at V and 8 bases at J, with 13 bases between the two ends. Per germline, CDR1 SQVTM and CDR2 ANQGSEA.

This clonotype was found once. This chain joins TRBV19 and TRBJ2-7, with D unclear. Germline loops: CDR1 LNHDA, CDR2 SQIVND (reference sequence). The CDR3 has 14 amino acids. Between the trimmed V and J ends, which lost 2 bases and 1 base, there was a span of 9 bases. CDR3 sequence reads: CASSINLDSYEQYF. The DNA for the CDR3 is TGTGCCAGTAGTATAAACCTAGATTCCTACGAGCAGTACTTC.

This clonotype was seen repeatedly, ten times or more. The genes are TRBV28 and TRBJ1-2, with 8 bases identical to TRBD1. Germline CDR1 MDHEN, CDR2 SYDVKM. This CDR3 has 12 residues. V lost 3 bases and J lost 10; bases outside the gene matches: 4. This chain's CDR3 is CASSFSDRDYTF. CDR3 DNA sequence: TGTGCCAGCAGTTTCTCGGACAGGGACTACACCTTC.

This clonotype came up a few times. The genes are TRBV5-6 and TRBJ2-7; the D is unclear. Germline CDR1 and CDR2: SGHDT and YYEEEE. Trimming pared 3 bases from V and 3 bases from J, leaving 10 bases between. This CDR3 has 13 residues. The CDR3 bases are TGTGCCAGCAGCTATCGGGTGAGCTACGAGCAGTACTTC. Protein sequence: CASSYRVSYEQYF.

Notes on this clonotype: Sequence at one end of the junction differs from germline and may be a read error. The CDR3 sequence is CAISETGGRYEQYF. The CDR3 bases are TGTGCCATCAGTGAAACGGGAGGGCGGTACGAGCAGTACTTC. The gene calls are TRBV10-2 and TRBJ2-7; TRBD2 agrees at 8 bases. The CDR3 has 14 amino acids. Germline V lookup: CDR1 WSHSY, CDR2 SAAADI.

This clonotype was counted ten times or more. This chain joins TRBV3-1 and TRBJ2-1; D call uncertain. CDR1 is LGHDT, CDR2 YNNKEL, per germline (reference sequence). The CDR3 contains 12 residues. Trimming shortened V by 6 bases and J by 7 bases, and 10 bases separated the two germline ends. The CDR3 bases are TGTGCCAGCAGGGCCGTGGGTAATGAGCAGTTCTTC. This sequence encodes CASRAVGNEQFF.

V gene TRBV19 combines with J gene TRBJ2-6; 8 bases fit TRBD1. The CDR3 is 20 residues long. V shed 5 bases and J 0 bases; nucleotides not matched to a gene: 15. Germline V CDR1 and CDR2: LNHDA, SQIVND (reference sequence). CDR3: CASSRHGGTGASSGANVLTF. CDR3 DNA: TGTGCCAGTAGTCGACATGGGGGGACAGGTGCCTCCTCTGGGGCCAACGTCCTGACTTTC.

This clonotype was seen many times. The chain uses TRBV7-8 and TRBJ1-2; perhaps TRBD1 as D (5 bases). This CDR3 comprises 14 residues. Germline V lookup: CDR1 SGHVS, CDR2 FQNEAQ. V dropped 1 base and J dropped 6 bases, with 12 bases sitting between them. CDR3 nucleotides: TGTGCCAGCAGCTTAGTCTCAGGGCCAGATGGCTACACCTTC. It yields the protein CASSLVSGPDGYTF.

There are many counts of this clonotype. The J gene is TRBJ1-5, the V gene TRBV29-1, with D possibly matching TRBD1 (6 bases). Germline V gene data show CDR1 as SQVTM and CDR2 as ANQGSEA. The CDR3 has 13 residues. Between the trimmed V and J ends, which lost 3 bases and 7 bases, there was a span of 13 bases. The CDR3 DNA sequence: TGCAGCGTTGAGTCCCCAAGGGGGCAGCCCCAGCATTTT. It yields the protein CSVESPRGQPQHF.

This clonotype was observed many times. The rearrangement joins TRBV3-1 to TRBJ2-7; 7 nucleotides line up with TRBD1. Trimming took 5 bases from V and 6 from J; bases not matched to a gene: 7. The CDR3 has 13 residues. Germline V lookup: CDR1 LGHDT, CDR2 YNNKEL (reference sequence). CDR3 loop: CASSKRQGLEQYF. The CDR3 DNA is TGTGCCAGCAGCAAACGACAGGGTCTCGAGCAGTACTTC.

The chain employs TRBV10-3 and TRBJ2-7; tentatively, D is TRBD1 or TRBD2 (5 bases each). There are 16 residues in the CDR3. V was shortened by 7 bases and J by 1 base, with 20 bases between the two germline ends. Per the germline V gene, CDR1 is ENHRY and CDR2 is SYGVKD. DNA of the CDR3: TGTGCCATCAAGTCACTCCAGGGAGATAGGTCCTACGAGCAGTACTTC. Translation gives CAIKSLQGDRSYEQYF.

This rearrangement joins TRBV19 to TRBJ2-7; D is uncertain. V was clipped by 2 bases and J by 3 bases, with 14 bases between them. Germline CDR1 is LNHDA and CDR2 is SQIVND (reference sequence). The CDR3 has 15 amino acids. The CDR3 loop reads CASSIMHGSHYEQYF. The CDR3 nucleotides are TGTGCCAGTAGTATAATGCACGGCAGCCACTACGAGCAGTACTTC.

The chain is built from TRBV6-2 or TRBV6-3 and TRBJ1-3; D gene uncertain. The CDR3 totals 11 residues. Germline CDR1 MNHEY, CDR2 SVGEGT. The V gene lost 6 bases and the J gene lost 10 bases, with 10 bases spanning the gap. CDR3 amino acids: CASREKKTIYF. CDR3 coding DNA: TGTGCCAGCAGGGAAAAAAAAACCATATATTTT.

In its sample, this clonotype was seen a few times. The CDR3 loop is CAYSSHRGFNEKLFF. The CDR3 DNA is TGTGCCTATTCTTCACATAGAGGCTTTAATGAAAAACTGTTTTTT. This sequence joins TRBV30 and TRBJ1-4; D is uncertain. The CDR3 extends over 15 amino acids. The V end was cut by 7 bases, the J end by 4 bases, with 19 bases between. Germline V gene sequence: CDR1 GTSNPN, CDR2 SVGIG (reference sequence). The full variable domain, with the rest looked up from reference TRBV30 and TRBJ1-4, is SQTIHQWPATLVQPVGSPLSLECTVEGTSNPNLYWYRQAAGRGLQLLFYSVGIGQISSEVPQNLSASRPQDRQFILSSKKLLLSDSGFYLCAYSSHRGFNEKLFFGSGTQLSVL.